The clone carrying this T cell receptor (beta chain) was detected only a few times. Enrolled during active infection, Seattle patients were then followed longitudinally. As handled by the study authors: Amplified reference gene primers provided the basis for estimating nucleated cell counts. Clones were read by immunoSEQ multiplex PCR, and TCRdb kept only the in-frame ones, dropping some. That table is the source of V, J and clone size, and D and trimming were worked out from the DNA. The sample yields about 52,000 clones, 70% to 85% seen once. This record belongs to a study of blood T cell repertoires in COVID-19. Study summary: The study drew acute and convalescent COVID-19 samples from the United States, Italy and Spain. PBMCs, B-cell-depleted T cells, or T cells provided the cDNA or gDNA that made up the material.

The CDR3 contains 12 residues. Trimming cost V 4 bases and J 13 bases, with 11 bases left between them. Per the germline V gene, CDR1 is LNHDA and CDR2 is SQIVND (reference sequence). The clonotype originates from a man of 80 years or more with COVID-19, enrolled during active disease. Specimen: peripheral blood. The gene calls are TRBV19 and TRBJ1-6; D not resolved. The CDR3 DNA reads as TGTGCCAGTAGTACGTTACAGATTCCCCTCCACTTT. Residues: CASSTLQIPLHF.